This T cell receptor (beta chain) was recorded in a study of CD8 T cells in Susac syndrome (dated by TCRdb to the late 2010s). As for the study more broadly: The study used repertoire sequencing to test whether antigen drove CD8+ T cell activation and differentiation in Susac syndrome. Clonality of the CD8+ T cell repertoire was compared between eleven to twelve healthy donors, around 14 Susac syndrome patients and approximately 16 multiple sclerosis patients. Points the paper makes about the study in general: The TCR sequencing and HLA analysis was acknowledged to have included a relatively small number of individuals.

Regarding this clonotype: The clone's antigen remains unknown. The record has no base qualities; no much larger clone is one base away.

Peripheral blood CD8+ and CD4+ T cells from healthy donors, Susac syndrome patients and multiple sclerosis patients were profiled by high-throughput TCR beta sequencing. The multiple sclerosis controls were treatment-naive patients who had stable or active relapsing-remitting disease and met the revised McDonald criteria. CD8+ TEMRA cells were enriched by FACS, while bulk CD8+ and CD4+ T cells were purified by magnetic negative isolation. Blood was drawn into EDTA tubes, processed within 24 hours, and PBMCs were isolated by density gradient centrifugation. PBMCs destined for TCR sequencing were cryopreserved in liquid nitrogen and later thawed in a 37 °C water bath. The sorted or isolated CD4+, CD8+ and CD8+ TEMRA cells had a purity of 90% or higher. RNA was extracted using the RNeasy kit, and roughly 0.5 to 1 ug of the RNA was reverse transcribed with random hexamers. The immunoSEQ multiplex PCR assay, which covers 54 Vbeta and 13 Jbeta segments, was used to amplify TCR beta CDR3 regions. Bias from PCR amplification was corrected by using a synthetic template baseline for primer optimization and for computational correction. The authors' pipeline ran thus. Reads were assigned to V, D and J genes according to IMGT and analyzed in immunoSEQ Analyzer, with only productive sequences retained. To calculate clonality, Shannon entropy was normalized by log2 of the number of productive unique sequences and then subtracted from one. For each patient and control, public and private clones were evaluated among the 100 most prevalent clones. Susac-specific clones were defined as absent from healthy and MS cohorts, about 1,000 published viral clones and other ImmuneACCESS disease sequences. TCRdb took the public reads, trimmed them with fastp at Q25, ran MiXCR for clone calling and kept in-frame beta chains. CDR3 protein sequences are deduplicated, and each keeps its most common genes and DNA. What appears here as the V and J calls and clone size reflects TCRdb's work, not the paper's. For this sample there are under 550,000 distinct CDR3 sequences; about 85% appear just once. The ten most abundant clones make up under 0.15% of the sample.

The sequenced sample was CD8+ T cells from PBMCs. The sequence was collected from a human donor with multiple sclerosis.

The CDR3 sequence is CASSSPGGAYGYTF. The sequenced DNA is TGTGCCAGCAGCTCGCCAGGGGGCGCGTATGGCTACACCTTC. The rearrangement combines TRBV5-4 with TRBJ1-2; 8 junctional bases match TRBD1. The CDR3, cysteine through phenylalanine, is 14 amino acids long. Only the CDR3 portion is preserved as DNA: 42 bases, with reading frame beginning at the first base. From V the trimming removes 3 bases and from J it removes 5 bases, while the gene matches leave 6 bases of the junction unaccounted for. The germline V gene (reference sequence) provides CDR1 SGHNT and CDR2 YYREEE.